Following are 27 T cell receptor beta chains from one sample sequenced in a study of T cell responses to AZD1222 COVID-19 vaccine. The method was immunoSEQ multiplex PCR; TCRdb's version includes in-frame clones alone and lacks a portion of them. The sample lists some 150,000 clones; 94% were seen once. Here the sequenced sample was peripheral blood, taken on day 0 of AZD1222 vaccination. Every receptor here comes from an adult in good health.

This clone was counted once. This chain uses TRBV7-8 with TRBJ1-6, with D unresolved. The CDR3 runs to 15 residues. Germline CDR1 is SGHVS and CDR2 is FQNEAQ. V was clipped by 1 base and J by 0 bases, with 4 bases between them. The CDR3 loop is CASSLGDSYNSPLHF. The CDR3 coding sequence is TGTGCCAGCAGCTTAGGGGACTCCTATAATTCACCCCTCCACTTT. Using reference TRBV7-8 and TRBJ1-6 for the parts outside the CDR3, the full variable domain is GAGVSQSPRYKVAKRGQDVALRCDPISGHVSLFWYQQALGQGPEFLTYFQNEAQLDKSGLPSDRFFAERPEGSVSTLKIQRTQQEDSAVYLCASSLGDSYNSPLHFGNGTRLTVT.

The chain recombines TRBV3-1 (or the pseudogene TRBV3-2) with TRBJ2-3; no definite D call. The ends were cut back, 2 bases at V and 3 bases at J, with 6 bases in the middle. Germline lookup yields CDR1 LGHDT and CDR2 YNNKEL (reference sequence). The CDR3 has 13 amino acids. The CDR3 DNA is TGTGCCAGCAGCCAAATAGGGACAGATACGCAGTATTTT. Translation gives CASSQIGTDTQYF.

As DNA, the CDR3 is TGTGCCAGCACCCCGAGGCCCCGGGGGGGGTCCTACAATGAGCAGTTCTTC. This sequence encodes CASTPRPRGGSYNEQFF. The rearrangement joins TRBV2 to TRBJ2-1; 8 bases map to TRBD2. The CDR3 totals 17 residues. Germline CDR1 and CDR2: SNHLY and FYNNEI. V dropped 7 bases and J dropped 1; count of bases not matched to a gene: 12.

The CDR3 protein is CASSQPGTGITEAFF. The CDR3 region has the DNA TGTGCCAGCAGCCAACCCGGGACAGGGATAACTGAAGCTTTCTTT. This sequence joins TRBV3-1 (or the pseudogene TRBV3-2) and TRBJ1-1, with 9 bases aligning to TRBD1. The CDR3 runs to 15 residues. J was trimmed by 5 bases and V by 2 bases; bases with no gene match: 6. Germline V gene data show CDR1 as LGHDT and CDR2 as YNNKEL (reference sequence).

The CDR3 DNA sequence: TGTGCCAGTAGTAGTGACAGGGGGCTGGATGAGCAGTTCTTC. Its protein product is CASSSDRGLDEQFF. The V and J genes are TRBV19 and TRBJ2-1; 10 positions agree with TRBD1. The germline CDR1 and CDR2 sequences are LNHDA and SQIVND (reference sequence). The CDR3 spans 14 residues. J gave up 8 bases and V 4 bases, and 5 bases lay outside the gene matches.

The chain is built from TRBV7-9 and TRBJ1-6; D is undetermined. Germline-derived CDR1 and CDR2 are SEHNR and FQNEAQ (reference sequence). V lost 5 bases to trimming and J lost 8 bases, with 16 bases between them. The CDR3 runs to 15 residues. The CDR3: CASSRHNSGYSPLHF. CDR3 DNA: TGTGCCAGCAGCCGACACAACTCGGGATATTCACCCCTCCACTTT.

The chain couples TRBV18 to TRBJ1-1, with TRBD1 matching 9 bases. The CDR3 runs to 16 residues. Germline V gene data show CDR1 as KGHSH and CDR2 as LQKENI. V lost 4 bases to trimming and J lost 7 bases; unmatched junction nucleotides: 13. This CDR3 reads CASSLQSGTGSSEAFF. CDR3 coding DNA: TGTGCCAGCTCACTGCAATCCGGGACAGGGAGTAGTGAAGCTTTCTTT.

The CDR3 protein is CASSKGGEQFF. In DNA form, the CDR3 reads TGTGCCAGCTCGAAGGGCGGTGAGCAGTTCTTC. The chain links TRBV14 to TRBJ2-1; no reliable D call. This CDR3 has 11 amino acids. Trimming removed 8 bases at V and 9 bases at J, with 11 bases between. The germline V gene has CDR1 SGHDN and CDR2 FVKESK.

V and J are TRBV30 and TRBJ1-5, with TRBD1 identical over 7 bases. V gave up 2 bases and J gave up 7 bases; unmatched junction bases: 5. CDR1 is GTSNPN and CDR2 is SVGIG in the germline V gene (reference sequence). The CDR3 spans 13 residues. In DNA, the CDR3 is TGTGCCTGGAGTATCAGGGGGGGCCAGCCCCAGCATTTT. It translates to CAWSIRGGQPQHF. Using reference TRBV30 and TRBJ1-5 for the parts outside the CDR3, the full variable domain is SQTIHQWPATLVQPVGSPLSLECTVEGTSNPNLYWYRQAAGRGLQLLFYSVGIGQISSEVPQNLSASRPQDRQFILSSKKLLLSDSGFYLCAWSIRGGQPQHFGDGTRLSIL.

This clone was recorded once. This chain joins TRBV20-1 and TRBJ2-3; 7 positions match TRBD1. Germline loops: CDR1 DFQATT, CDR2 SNEGSKA (reference sequence). The CDR3 extends over 14 amino acids. Unmatched junction bases numbered 9, after V lost 3 bases and J lost 6 bases. The CDR3 nucleotides are TGCAGTGCTAGTGACTCCGCCAGGGGGGATACGCAGTATTTT. Translated: CSASDSARGDTQYF.

This chain joins TRBV24-1 and TRBJ2-1, with 8 nucleotides matching TRBD1. Germline CDR1 is KGHDR and CDR2 is SFDVKD. V was clipped by 5 bases and J by 5 bases; unmatched bases: 7. The CDR3 sequence is 15 residues long. In nucleotides, the CDR3 is TGTGCCACCAGTGGGGCCGGGACAGGCAACAATGAGCAGTTCTTC. It encodes CATSGAGTGNNEQFF.

The chain links TRBV19 to TRBJ1-5; D not certain. Germline lookup yields CDR1 LNHDA and CDR2 SQIVND (reference sequence). V lost 8 bases and J 9 bases, leaving 11 bases between the germline ends. This CDR3 comprises 11 residues. The CDR3 protein is CASSFKGPQHF. CDR3 bases: TGTGCCAGTTCGTTCAAGGGGCCCCAGCATTTT. The whole variable domain, filled in from reference TRBV19 and TRBJ1-5, reads DGGITQSPKYLFRKEGQNVTLSCEQNLNHDAMYWYRQDPGQGLRLIYYSQIVNDFQKGDIAEGYSVSREKKESFPLTVTSAQKNPTAFYLCASSFKGPQHFGDGTRLSIL.

The chain employs TRBV2 and TRBJ1-4, with 11 bases matching TRBD1. The CDR3 runs 18 residues. In germline, CDR1 is SNHLY, CDR2 FYNNEI. The V segment lost 8 bases and the J segment 7 bases; nucleotides outside the gene matches: 18. The CDR3 DNA reads as TGTGCCAGCTTCCGGGGACAGGGGGGATTTCGTTTAGGTGAAAAACTGTTTTTT. Translation: CASFRGQGGFRLGEKLFF.

The rearrangement uses TRBV7-6 and TRBJ1-3, with TRBD1 matching 7 bases. The CDR3 runs to 18 residues. V was pared by 1 base and J by 0 bases, with 9 bases of the junction left unmatched. Germline lookup yields CDR1 SGHVS and CDR2 FNYEAQ. CDR3 protein: CASSLGGYRGLSGNTIYF. The CDR3 coding sequence is TGTGCCAGCAGCTTAGGGGGCTACAGGGGTCTCTCTGGAAACACCATATATTTT.

J is TRBJ2-5 and V is TRBV13; the match to TRBD2 covers 13 bases. The V segment lost 0 bases and the J segment 2 bases; nucleotides outside the gene matches: 0. CDR1 is PRHDT, CDR2 FYEKMQ, per germline (reference sequence). The CDR3 extends over 16 amino acids. For the CDR3, the DNA is TGTGCCAGCAGCTTAGGACTAGCGGGGGGGCAAGAGACCCAGTACTTC. Residues: CASSLGLAGGQETQYF.

The rearrangement links TRBV2 to TRBJ1-5; D call uncertain. There are 18 residues in the CDR3. CDR1 is SNHLY, CDR2 FYNNEI, per germline. Trimming removed 4 bases at V and 3 bases at J, with 22 bases between. Here the CDR3 reads CASSVNSHLSTSNQPQHF. CDR3 bases: TGTGCCAGCAGTGTAAACTCTCATCTCTCAACCTCCAATCAGCCCCAGCATTTT. Full variable domain (outside the CDR3, taken from reference TRBV2 and TRBJ1-5): EPEVTQTPSHQVTQMGQEVILRCVPISNHLYFYWYRQILGQKVEFLVSFYNNEISEKSEIFDDQFSVERPDGSNFTLKIRSTKLEDSAMYFCASSVNSHLSTSNQPQHFGDGTRLSIL.

The chain links TRBV9 to TRBJ1-6; 7 nucleotides line up with TRBD1. Per germline, CDR1 SGDLS and CDR2 YYNGEE. The CDR3 contains 15 residues. V shed 0 bases, J shed 7 bases, and the junction held 4 bases outside the gene matches. The CDR3 region has the DNA TGTGCCAGCAGCGTAGGGGGGACAGTGAATTCACCCCTCCACTTT. Its protein is CASSVGGTVNSPLHF.

The V and J genes are TRBV5-1 and TRBJ2-3; TRBD2 aligns across 7 bases. Germline V lookup: CDR1 SGHRS, CDR2 YFSETQ. The CDR3 extends over 17 amino acids. The V and J ends lost 1 base and 2 bases, in that order; junction bases with no gene match: 10. The CDR3 coding sequence is TGCGCCAGCAGCTTGATTGGACTAGTCATTGACACAGATACGCAGTATTTT. As protein: CASSLIGLVIDTDTQYF.

The chain couples TRBV5-1 to TRBJ1-5; D not resolved. Trimming shortened V by 1 base and J by 1 base, and 9 bases separated the two germline ends. CDR3 size: 15 residues. Germline loops: CDR1 SGHRS, CDR2 YFSETQ. The CDR3 loop reads CASSLSGISNQPQHF. In DNA, the CDR3 is TGCGCCAGCAGCTTGTCGGGGATAAGCAATCAGCCCCAGCATTTT.

The J gene is TRBJ1-5, the V gene TRBV7-9; no firm D call. Trimming removed 3 bases from V and 6 bases from J, with 9 bases in between. In germline, CDR1 is SEHNR, CDR2 FQNEAQ (reference sequence). The CDR3 consists of 13 residues. Here the CDR3 DNA reads TGTGCCAGCAGCTTCGAAGGGAGTCAGCCCCAGCATTTT. Protein product: CASSFEGSQPQHF.

This chain links TRBV18 with TRBJ2-3; D is unresolved. Trimming shortened V by 3 bases and J by 2 bases, and 15 bases separated the two germline ends. This CDR3 region has 16 residues. Germline V gives CDR1 KGHSH, CDR2 LQKENI. The CDR3 reads CASSPQPLPYTDTQYF. CDR3 coding DNA: TGTGCCAGCTCACCCCAACCTCTCCCCTACACAGATACGCAGTATTTT.

This clone appeared a single time. CDR3 nucleotides: TGCGCCAGCAGCTTGGGACTAGCGGGGGGGCCCGGGGATACGCAGTATTTT. The encoded protein is CASSLGLAGGPGDTQYF. The chain links TRBV5-1 to TRBJ2-3, with 14 bases aligning to TRBD2. CDR3 length: 17 amino acids. Germline trimming cut 0 bases from V and 6 bases from J; bases unmatched to any gene: 6. Germline CDR1 reads SGHRS; CDR2 reads YFSETQ.

V is TRBV7-2 and J is TRBJ1-2; D is uncertain. V lost 5 bases, J lost 8 bases, and 18 bases lay in between. The germline V gene encodes CDR1 SGHTA and CDR2 FQGNSA. CDR3 length: 14 residues. This chain's CDR3 is CASSQGPGKGGYTF. The DNA for the CDR3 is TGTGCCAGCAGCCAAGGGCCCGGCAAAGGGGGCTACACCTTC. Looking up the rest from reference TRBV7-2 and TRBJ1-2 gives the full variable domain: GAGVSQSPSNKVTEKGKDVELRCDPISGHTALYWYRQSLGQGLEFLIYFQGNSAPDKSGLPSDRFSAERTGGSVSTLTIQRTQQEDSAVYLCASSQGPGKGGYTFGSGTRLTVV.

The CDR3 spells CAWSTGTVLNYGYTF. Here the CDR3 DNA reads TGTGCCTGGAGTACCGGGACAGTGCTTAACTATGGCTACACCTTC. The J gene is TRBJ1-2, the V gene TRBV30, with 7 bases matching TRBD1. After removal of 2 bases from V and 1 base from J, the junction contained 7 bases not matched to a gene. Per germline, CDR1 GTSNPN and CDR2 SVGIG (reference sequence). This CDR3 region has 15 residues.

This chain links TRBV5-1 with TRBJ2-2, with TRBD2 as a possible D gene (6 bases). The germline V gene has CDR1 SGHRS and CDR2 YFSETQ. This CDR3 has 13 amino acids. V was shortened by 5 bases and J by 3 bases, with 8 bases between the two germline ends. CDR3 sequence (DNA): TGCGCCAGCAGACCTAGCGACACCGGGGAGCTGTTTTTT. This encodes CASRPSDTGELFF.

V gene TRBV6-1 combines with J gene TRBJ1-1, with 7 bases matching TRBD1. The length of the CDR3 is 13 residues. CDR1 and CDR2 (germline): MNHNS, SASEGT. The junction had 2 bases not matched to a gene; V was cut back by 2 bases and J by 5 bases. CDR3 in amino acids: CASSEYRGTEAFF. The CDR3 DNA sequence: TGTGCCAGCAGTGAATACAGGGGTACTGAAGCTTTCTTT.

The gene calls are TRBV7-8 and TRBJ2-3; D remains unclear. Germline lookup yields CDR1 SGHVS and CDR2 FQNEAQ. Trimming left V 5 bases short and J 0 bases short, with 9 bases between. The CDR3 runs to 14 residues. The CDR3 loop is CASSPFESTDTQYF. CDR3 DNA sequence: TGTGCCAGCAGCCCCTTTGAGAGCACAGATACGCAGTATTTT.